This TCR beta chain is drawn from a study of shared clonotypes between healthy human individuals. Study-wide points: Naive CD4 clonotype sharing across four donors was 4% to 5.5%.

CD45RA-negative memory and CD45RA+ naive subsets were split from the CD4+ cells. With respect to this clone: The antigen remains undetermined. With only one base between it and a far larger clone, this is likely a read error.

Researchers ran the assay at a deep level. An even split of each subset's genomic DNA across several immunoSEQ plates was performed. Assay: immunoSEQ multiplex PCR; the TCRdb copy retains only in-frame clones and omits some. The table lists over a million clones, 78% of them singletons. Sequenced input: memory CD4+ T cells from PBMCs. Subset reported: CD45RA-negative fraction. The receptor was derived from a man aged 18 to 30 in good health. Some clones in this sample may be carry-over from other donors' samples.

CDR3 sequence reads: CASSRGLAGTDTQYF. The CDR3 region has the DNA TGTGCCAGCAGCCGAGGACTAGCGGGCACAGATACGCAGTATTTT. The rearrangement uses TRBV7-9 and TRBJ2-3, with 10 bases aligning to TRBD2. Germline V lookup: CDR1 SEHNR, CDR2 FQNEAQ (reference sequence). This CDR3 spans 15 amino acids. V lost 5 bases and J lost 1; bases outside the gene matches: 3.